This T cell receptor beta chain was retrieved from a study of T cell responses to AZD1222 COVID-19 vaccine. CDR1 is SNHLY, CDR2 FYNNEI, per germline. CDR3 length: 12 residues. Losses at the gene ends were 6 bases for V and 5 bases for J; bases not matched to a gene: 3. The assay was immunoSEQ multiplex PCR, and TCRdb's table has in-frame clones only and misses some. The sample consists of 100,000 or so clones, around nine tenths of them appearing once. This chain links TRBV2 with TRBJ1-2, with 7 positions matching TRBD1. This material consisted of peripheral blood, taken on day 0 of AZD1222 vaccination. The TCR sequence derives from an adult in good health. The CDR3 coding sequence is TGTGCCAGCAGGGGACAGTGGTATGGCTACACCTTC. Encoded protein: CASRGQWYGYTF. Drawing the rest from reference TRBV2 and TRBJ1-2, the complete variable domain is EPEVTQTPSHQVTQMGQEVILRCVPISNHLYFYWYRQILGQKVEFLVSFYNNEISEKSEIFDDQFSVERPDGSNFTLKIRSTKLEDSAMYFCASRGQWYGYTFGSGTRLTVV.